This T cell receptor (beta chain) was recorded in a study of T cell responses to AZD1222 COVID-19 vaccine (dated by TCRdb to the early 2020s). Study-wide context: A total of approximately 240 trial participants underwent TCR sequencing, of whom around 200 received two doses of AZD1222 and some 25 received two doses of the MenACWY control vaccine. Trial participants were enrolled into age subgroups of 18-55, 56-69 and 70-plus years, which contained around 150, 29 and 61 TCR-sequenced participants, respectively. General study outcomes and caveats: Most participants were white British and females outnumbered males, and the authors suggested that clonal diversity may have been underestimated. No day 14 peak-response samples were available, so repertoires were characterized only after the peak T cell response. CD4 TCRs associated with the vaccine covered the entire spike protein, and the dominant responses were in regions 160-218 and 743-854. Conclusions about previously exposed vaccinees are limited because only 6 or 7 AZD1222 recipients were SARS-CoV-2 seropositive at baseline. In the small 56-69-year group, the increase in depth fell short of significance, most likely because of low power. Nearly half of unique spike-specific TCRs reportedly recognized epitopes outside regions mutated in the B.1.351 and B.1.1.7 variants. A significant rise in spike-specific TCR breadth and depth was observed after two AZD1222 doses relative to day 0 and relative to MenACWY recipients.

About this clone itself: Its antigen specificity is not known. Base quality data are lacking; no much larger clone is found one base away.

This sample's time point label indicates: about 28 days (+/-7) after the second vaccine dose. Because spike-specific TCR depth and breadth did not differ between the two schedules, AZD1222 recipients who got a second dose at roughly 4 weeks were pooled with those who got a second dose at roughly 12 weeks. Samples from vaccinated people were obtained from the UK trials COV001 and COV002, which included a single-blind randomized controlled phase 2/3 trial of AZD1222 (ChAdOx1 nCoV-19) in healthy adults. For TCRbeta chain sequencing, PBMC samples from trial participants were taken at day 0 and at day 28 after the second dose. The CDR3 regions of human TCRbeta chains were analyzed by immunosequencing. As for how the authors treated the data: TCRs in the repertoires were compared against a reference library of SARS-CoV-2-specific TCRs that had been generated with the MIRA antigen-specificity platform. Breadth was defined as the fraction of unique TCRs that were SARS-CoV-2-associated. Depth was defined as the fraction of total T cells that were SARS-CoV-2-associated. Each spike-specific TCR was assigned to its reactive spike region and to a CD4 or CD8 class using the MIRA data. Log10-transformed breadth and depth values were compared by one-way ANOVA with Sidak's multiple comparisons tests. What TCRdb holds here is the immuneACCESS table cut down to in-frame rearrangements. Part of the clones is not present; checked against another copy, under half of the missing clones reflect an unresolved V gene, and the others are unexplained. For V, J and clone size, that table is used; D and trimming come from the DNA. Present in this sample are about 110,000 clones, about 87% of which were seen just once. Around 14% of the sample comes from the top ten.

The sequence was collected from an adult who received the AZD1222 COVID-19 vaccine. The material was peripheral blood, obtained 28 days after the second AZD1222 dose.

For the CDR3, the sequence is CASRETGNYGYTF. In nucleotide form, the sequence is TGTGCCAGTAGGGAGACAGGAAACTATGGCTACACCTTC. The sequence is built from TRBV19 and TRBJ1-2, with TRBD1 tentatively as D gene (6 bases match). The CDR3, cysteine through phenylalanine, is 13 amino acids long. Only the CDR3 DNA stays, 39 bases, in frame from base 1. V and J are truncated by 6 bases and 2 bases respectively, leaving an intervening sequence of 10 bases. Sequences LNHDA (CDR1) and SQIVND (CDR2) are obtained from the germline V gene (reference sequence).